Following are 24 T cell receptor beta chains from one sample sequenced in a study of blood T cell repertoires in COVID-19. The method was immunoSEQ multiplex PCR; TCRdb's version includes in-frame clones alone and lacks a portion of them. The sample holds 250,000 to 300,000 clones, 89% seen once. Sequencing was done on a sample of peripheral blood. The receptors come from a woman between 40 and 50 years old who had recovered from COVID-19.

V and J are TRBV19 and TRBJ2-4; TRBD1 agrees at 7 bases. Germline V lookup: CDR1 LNHDA, CDR2 SQIVND (reference sequence). V shed 1 base and J 8 bases; nucleotides not matched to a gene: 8. The CDR3 consists of 15 residues. CDR3 DNA: TGTGCCAGTAGTATAGTGACAGGGATTAAGGACATTCAGTACTTC. It translates to CASSIVTGIKDIQYF. The entire variable domain, with the rest obtained from reference TRBV19 and TRBJ2-4, is as follows: DGGITQSPKYLFRKEGQNVTLSCEQNLNHDAMYWYRQDPGQGLRLIYYSQIVNDFQKGDIAEGYSVSREKKESFPLTVTSAQKNPTAFYLCASSIVTGIKDIQYFGAGTRLSVL.

The J gene is TRBJ2-3, the V gene TRBV7-9, with TRBD2 matching 11 bases. V lost 4 bases and J lost 2; bases outside the gene matches: 5. This CDR3 is 16 amino acids long. From germline, CDR1 is SEHNR and CDR2 FQNEAQ (reference sequence). CDR3 region: CASSSGLADDTDTQYF. DNA for the CDR3: TGTGCCAGCAGCTCGGGACTAGCGGACGACACAGATACGCAGTATTTT.

The chain is built from TRBV2 and TRBJ1-1; 9 bases are shared with TRBD1. With V trimmed by 1 base and J by 1 base, 10 bases remained unmatched. Looked up from germline, CDR1 is SNHLY and CDR2 is FYNNEI. The CDR3 runs to 18 residues. The CDR3 reads CASSEGEGTGIWNTEAFF. In DNA form, the CDR3 reads TGTGCCAGCAGTGAAGGCGAAGGGACAGGGATCTGGAACACTGAAGCTTTCTTT.

V gene TRBV28 combines with J gene TRBJ2-2; no firm D call. Germline assignment: CDR1 MDHEN and CDR2 SYDVKM. V was trimmed by 4 bases and J by 5 bases, leaving 20 bases between them. This CDR3 spans 17 amino acids. Here the CDR3 reads CASSSVRLRASTGELFF. The CDR3 region has the DNA TGTGCCAGCAGTTCTGTTCGGCTGAGAGCGTCGACCGGGGAGCTGTTTTTT.

The chain combines TRBV10-1 with TRBJ2-1; D perhaps matches TRBD2 (5 bases). Trimming cost V 4 bases and J 0 bases, with 7 bases left between them. CDR1 is WNHNN and CDR2 is SYGVQD in the germline V gene (reference sequence). The CDR3 has 14 residues. In DNA form, the CDR3 reads TGCGCCAGCAGTGGCGGGTCCTCCTACAATGAGCAGTTCTTC. As protein: CASSGGSSYNEQFF.

DNA for the CDR3: TGTGCCAGTAGTCCCGACGGACAGGCGGCTTTAGGGGGGGCCAACGTCCTGACTTTC. It is translated as CASSPDGQAALGGANVLTF. The chain uses TRBV19 and TRBJ2-6; 7 bases map to TRBD1. The CDR3 runs to 19 residues. Germline V gene sequence: CDR1 LNHDA, CDR2 SQIVND (reference sequence). V lost 5 bases to trimming and J lost 4 bases; unmatched junction nucleotides: 17.

V and J are TRBV11-1 and TRBJ2-1, with 9 bases fitting TRBD2. This CDR3 is built from 16 residues. The V and J ends lost 5 bases and 1 base, in that order; junction bases with no gene match: 6. The germline V gene encodes CDR1 SGHAT and CDR2 FQDESV (reference sequence). The CDR3 DNA reads TGTGCCAGCAGCCCGGTAGCGGGAGAGTCCTACAATGAGCAGTTCTTC. It codes for CASSPVAGESYNEQFF.

The chain links TRBV5-1 to TRBJ2-3; D is perhaps TRBD2 (6 bases). Germline V lookup: CDR1 SGHRS, CDR2 YFSETQ. With 1 base removed from V and 4 bases from J, the gap between germline ends came to 13 bases. The CDR3 contains 15 residues. The DNA for the CDR3 is TGCGCCAGCAGCTTGTCGGAGGGCCGGGCAGATACGCAGTATTTT. Protein sequence: CASSLSEGRADTQYF.

The genes are TRBV5-1 and TRBJ2-1, with D maybe TRBD2 (6 bases). The CDR3 loop spans 16 amino acids. CDR1 and CDR2 (germline): SGHRS, YFSETQ. Trimming shortened V by 0 bases and J by 3 bases, and 13 bases separated the two germline ends. The CDR3 protein is CASSLEGTGDYNEQFF. The CDR3 DNA is TGCGCCAGCAGCTTGGAGGGGACTGGAGACTACAATGAGCAGTTCTTC. Filled out from reference TRBV5-1 and TRBJ2-1, the complete variable domain reads KAGVTQTPRYLIKTRGQQVTLSCSPISGHRSVSWYQQTPGQGLQFLFEYFSETQRNKGNFPGRFSGRQFSNSRSEMNVSTLELGDSALYLCASSLEGTGDYNEQFFGPGTRLTVL.

The chain recombines TRBV30 with TRBJ1-4; TRBD1 agrees at 7 bases. CDR1 is GTSNPN, CDR2 SVGIG, per germline (reference sequence). J gave up 7 bases and V 3 bases, and 8 bases lay outside the gene matches. The CDR3 has 14 residues. The CDR3 nucleotides are TGTGCCTGGAGAAGACAGGGTTGGGGTGAAAAACTGTTTTTT. Protein product: CAWRRQGWGEKLFF.

The genes are TRBV7-8 and TRBJ2-7, with 10 bases fitting TRBD1. The CDR3 totals 15 residues. Germline CDR1 SGHVS, CDR2 FQNEAQ. With V trimmed by 0 bases and J by 6 bases, 5 bases remained unmatched. CDR3 region: CASSLAGQGVGEQYF. The CDR3 DNA reads as TGTGCCAGCAGCTTAGCAGGACAGGGGGTTGGCGAGCAGTACTTC.

This clone has more than one count but fewer than ten. The gene calls are TRBV4-1 and TRBJ2-1; D might be TRBD1 (5 bases). The length of the CDR3 is 17 residues. The germline V gene encodes CDR1 MGHRA and CDR2 YSYEKL. The V end lost 0 bases, the J end lost 0 bases, and 12 bases lay between the germline ends. In nucleotides, the CDR3 is TGCGCCAGCAGCCAAGATTTTAGGGGTAGCTCCTACAATGAGCAGTTCTTC. It codes for CASSQDFRGSSYNEQFF.

This rearrangement joins TRBV9 to TRBJ2-2; D perhaps matches TRBD1 (6 bases). V was cut by 0 bases and J by 4 bases, with 16 bases left in between. CDR1 SGDLS and CDR2 YYNGEE come from the germline V gene. This CDR3 contains 17 residues. In nucleotides, the CDR3 is TGTGCCAGCAGCGTAGGGCTGGGGGCACTGAGCACCGGGGAGCTGTTTTTT. This gives the protein CASSVGLGALSTGELFF.

V is TRBV6-6 and J is TRBJ2-5; 11 positions agree with TRBD2. Trimming cost V 6 bases and J 8 bases; bases outside gene matches: 5. The CDR3 has 13 amino acids. CDR1 is MNHNY and CDR2 is SVGAGI in the germline V gene (reference sequence). The CDR3 DNA is TGTGCCAGCAGACCGGGACTAGCGGCTACCCAGTACTTC. Translation gives CASRPGLAATQYF.

This clone was seen only a few times. The V gene is TRBV24-1, the J gene TRBJ1-5; D gene unclear. CDR3 size: 14 residues. CDR1 and CDR2 from the germline V gene are KGHDR and SFDVKD. V was pared by 3 bases and J by 3 bases, with 8 bases between. CDR3 region: CATSDPRDNQPQHF. CDR3 in DNA: TGTGCCACCAGTGATCCTCGGGACAATCAGCCCCAGCATTTT.

The rearrangement uses TRBV24-1 and TRBJ1-2; no clear D. The germline CDR1 and CDR2 sequences are KGHDR and SFDVKD. V was pared by 2 bases and J by 0 bases, with 9 bases between. The CDR3 is 15 residues long. In DNA, the CDR3 is TGTGCCACCAGTGATTCCCTCAGGACTAACTATGGCTACACCTTC. It codes for CATSDSLRTNYGYTF.

The chain is built from TRBV27 and TRBJ1-5; D gene uncertain. Trimming left V 7 bases short and J 3 bases short, with 10 bases between. Looked up from germline, CDR1 is MNHEY and CDR2 is SMNVEV (reference sequence). The length of the CDR3 is 13 residues. CDR3 sequence: CASTRGFNQPQHF. The CDR3, as DNA: TGTGCCAGCACCAGAGGGTTCAATCAGCCCCAGCATTTT.

The chain uses TRBV4-1 and TRBJ2-2, with D unresolved. Germline CDR1 and CDR2: MGHRA and YSYEKL. The CDR3 runs to 14 residues. The V gene lost 4 bases and the J gene lost 1 base, with 7 bases spanning the gap. The CDR3 loop is CASSPAGNTGELFF. The CDR3 bases are TGCGCCAGCAGCCCAGCAGGGAACACCGGGGAGCTGTTTTTT.

As regards this clone: The same CDR3 is also encoded by other DNA sequences in this sample. The chain employs TRBV24-1 and TRBJ1-1, with TRBD1 as a possible D gene (6 bases). The CDR3 covers 13 residues. Trimming stripped 3 bases from V and 3 bases from J, with 7 bases between. Germline V gives CDR1 KGHDR, CDR2 SFDVKD. Written as DNA, the CDR3 is TGTGCCACCAGTGATCCAGGGGACACTGAAGCTTTCTTT. Its translation is CATSDPGDTEAFF.

This chain uses TRBV27 with TRBJ2-7; the D gene is possibly TRBD2 (5 bases). The germline V gene has CDR1 MNHEY and CDR2 SMNVEV (reference sequence). Trimming removed 0 bases from V and 6 bases from J, with 9 bases in between. There are 13 residues in the CDR3. The CDR3 bases are TGTGCCAGCAGTTTATCCGGAGAGGGCGAGCAGTACTTC. Its translation: CASSLSGEGEQYF.

The CDR3 reads CASSLGDGGEQFF. The DNA for the CDR3 is TGTGCCAGCAGCTTAGGGGACGGGGGTGAGCAGTTCTTC. V usage is TRBV11-2 and J usage is TRBJ2-1, with D maybe TRBD2 (6 bases). V lost 1 base and J 9 bases, leaving 10 bases between the germline ends. The CDR3 runs 13 residues. The germline V gene encodes CDR1 SGHAT and CDR2 FQNNGV. The complete variable domain, with remaining parts taken from reference TRBV11-2 and TRBJ2-1, reads EAGVAQSPRYKIIEKRQSVAFWCNPISGHATLYWYQQILGQGPKLLIQFQNNGVVDDSQLPKDRFSAERLKGVDSTLKIQPAKLEDSAVYLCASSLGDGGEQFFGPGTRLTVL.

This chain uses TRBV18 with TRBJ2-7; a weak D match, TRBD2 (6 bases). Trimming removed 2 bases at V and 4 bases at J, with 18 bases between. Germline V lookup: CDR1 KGHSH, CDR2 LQKENI. The CDR3 extends over 16 amino acids. The CDR3 sequence: CASSPSVGGSVYEQYF. DNA of the CDR3: TGTGCCAGCTCACCAAGTGTGGGAGGTTCGGTTTACGAGCAGTACTTC.

This chain links TRBV7-8 with TRBJ2-3; 8 bases agree with TRBD1. The trim removed 5 bases at V and 3 bases at J, leaving 7 bases unmatched. Germline V gene sequence: CDR1 SGHVS, CDR2 FQNEAQ. The CDR3 sequence is 15 residues long. CDR3 nucleotides: TGTGCCAGCAGCCCACGGACAGGGTGGACAGATACGCAGTATTTT. The encoded protein is CASSPRTGWTDTQYF.

The chain couples TRBV7-3 to TRBJ1-1; 9 bases are shared with TRBD1. The ends lost 5 bases at V and 1 base at J; junction bases unmatched: 5. Germline assignment: CDR1 SGHTA and CDR2 FQGTGA. The CDR3 runs to 15 residues. The CDR3 DNA reads as TGTGCCAGCAGCCTCCCGGGACAGGGGAACACTGAAGCTTTCTTT. The encoded protein is CASSLPGQGNTEAFF.